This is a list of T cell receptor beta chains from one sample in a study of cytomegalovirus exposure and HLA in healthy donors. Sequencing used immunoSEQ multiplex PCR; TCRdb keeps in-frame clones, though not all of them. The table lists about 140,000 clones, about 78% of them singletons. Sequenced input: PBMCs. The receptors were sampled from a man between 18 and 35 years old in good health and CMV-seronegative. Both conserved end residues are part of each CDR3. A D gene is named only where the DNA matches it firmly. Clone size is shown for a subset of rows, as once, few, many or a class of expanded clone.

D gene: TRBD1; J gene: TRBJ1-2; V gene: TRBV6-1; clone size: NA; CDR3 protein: CASSPAPDRGYGYTF; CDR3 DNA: TGTGCCAGCAGTCCCGCCCCGGACAGGGGGTATGGCTACACCTTC
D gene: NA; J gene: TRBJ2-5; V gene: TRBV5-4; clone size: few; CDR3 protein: CASSLGGLETQYF; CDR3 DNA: TGTGCCAGCAGCTTGGGGGGCCTGGAGACCCAGTACTTC
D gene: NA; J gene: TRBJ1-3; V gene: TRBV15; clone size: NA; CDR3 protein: CATSRVYTRGSGNTIYF; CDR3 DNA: TGTGCCACCAGCAGAGTTTATACGCGGGGCTCTGGAAACACCATATATTTT
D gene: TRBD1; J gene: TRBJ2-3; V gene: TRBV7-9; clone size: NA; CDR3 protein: CSSSLEIGGADTQYF; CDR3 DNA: TGTTCCAGCAGCTTAGAGATAGGGGGCGCAGATACGCAGTATTTT
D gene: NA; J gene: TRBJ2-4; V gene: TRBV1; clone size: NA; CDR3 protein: CTSSQGLAGVAKNIQYF; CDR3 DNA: TGCACCAGCAGCCAGGGATTAGCGGGGGTAGCCAAAAACATTCAGTACTTC
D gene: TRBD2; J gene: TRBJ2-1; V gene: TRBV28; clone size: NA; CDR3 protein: CASSPWEGGNDGNEQFF; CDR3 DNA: TGTGCCAGCAGCCCTTGGGAGGGCGGGAACGACGGCAATGAGCAGTTCTTC
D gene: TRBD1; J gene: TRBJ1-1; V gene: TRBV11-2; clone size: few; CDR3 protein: CASSLQGGNTEAFF; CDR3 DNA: TGTGCCAGCAGCCTCCAGGGGGGGAACACTGAAGCTTTCTTT
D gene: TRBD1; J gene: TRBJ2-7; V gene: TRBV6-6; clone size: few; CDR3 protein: CASTKGQGSYEQYF; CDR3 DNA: TGTGCCAGCACTAAAGGACAGGGGAGTTACGAGCAGTACTTC
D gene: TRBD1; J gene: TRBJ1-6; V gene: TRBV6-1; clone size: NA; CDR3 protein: CATAGQVNSPLHF; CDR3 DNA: TGTGCCACGGCGGGACAGGTTAATTCACCCCTCCACTTT
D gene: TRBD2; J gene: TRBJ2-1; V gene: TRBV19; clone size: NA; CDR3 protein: CASRQLAGGPDEQFF; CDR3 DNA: TGTGCCAGTAGACAACTAGCGGGAGGGCCCGATGAGCAGTTCTTC
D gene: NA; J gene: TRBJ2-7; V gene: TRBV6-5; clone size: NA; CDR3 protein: CASSYSEDTREQYF; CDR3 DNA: TGTGCCAGCAGTTACAGTGAGGACACTCGGGAGCAGTACTTC
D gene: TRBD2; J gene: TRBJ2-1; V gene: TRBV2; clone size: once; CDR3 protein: CASSAGLAGIDEQFF; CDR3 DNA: TGTGCCAGCAGCGCGGGACTAGCGGGGATAGATGAGCAGTTCTTC
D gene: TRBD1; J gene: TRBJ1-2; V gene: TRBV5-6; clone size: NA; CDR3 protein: CASSWGQGAAGYTF; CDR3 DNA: TGTGCCAGCAGCTGGGGACAGGGGGCAGCTGGCTACACCTTC
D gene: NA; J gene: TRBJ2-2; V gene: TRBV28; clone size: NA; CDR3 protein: CASSPPGLNTGELFF; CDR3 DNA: TGTGCCAGCAGTCCTCCGGGACTTAACACCGGGGAGCTGTTTTTT
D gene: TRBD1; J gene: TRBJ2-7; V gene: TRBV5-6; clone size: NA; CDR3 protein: CASSFPGTGDEQYF; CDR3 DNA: TGTGCCAGCAGCTTCCCCGGGACAGGGGACGAGCAGTACTTC
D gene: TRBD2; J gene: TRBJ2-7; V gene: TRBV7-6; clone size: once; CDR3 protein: CASSTGTSYEQYF; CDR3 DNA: TGTGCCAGCAGCACCGGGACTAGCTACGAGCAGTACTTC
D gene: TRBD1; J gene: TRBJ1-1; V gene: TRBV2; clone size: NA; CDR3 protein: CASSEVALTGASKNTEAFF; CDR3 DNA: TGTGCCAGCAGTGAAGTTGCGTTAACAGGGGCCTCGAAGAACACTGAAGCTTTCTTT
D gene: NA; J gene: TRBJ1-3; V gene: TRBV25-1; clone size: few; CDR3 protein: CASSALQGRSGNTIYF; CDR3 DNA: TGTGCCAGCAGTGCTTTACAGGGCCGGTCTGGAAACACCATATATTTT
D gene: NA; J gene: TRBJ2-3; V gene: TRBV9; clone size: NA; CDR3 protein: CASSGPGHTDTQYF; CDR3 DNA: TGTGCCAGCAGCGGCCCAGGGCACACAGATACGCAGTATTTT
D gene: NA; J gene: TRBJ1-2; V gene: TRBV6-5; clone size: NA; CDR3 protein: CASGFLSSGRDGYTF; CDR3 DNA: TGTGCCAGCGGGTTTCTGTCATCCGGGAGGGATGGCTACACCTTC